This T cell receptor (beta chain) was retrieved from a study of control samples from healthy donors and cancer patients. TCRdb's table, derived via immunoSEQ multiplex PCR, lists solely in-frame clones and lacks some. The sample gives 350,000 to 450,000 clones, 90% of which show up once; 5% to 7% is in the top ten. From germline, CDR1 is MDHEN and CDR2 SYDVKM. The V and J ends lost 5 bases and 0 bases respectively, with 10 bases between them. This CDR3 has 15 amino acids. The sequence was obtained from a man aged 40-49 years with head and neck cancer. This sequence joins TRBV28 and TRBJ1-4; possible D gene TRBD1, 5 bases. Sequenced: PBMCs. CDR3 sequence: CASSPGGATNEKLFF. DNA for the CDR3: TGTGCCAGCAGTCCTGGGGGGGCAACTAATGAAAAACTGTTTTTT.